The 12 T cell receptor beta chains below all came from one sample that was sequenced in a study of CD8+ T cells in alopecia areata. Once RNA had been extracted, it was reverse transcribed into cDNA to act as the sequencing template. Repertoires were generated with immunoSEQ multiplex PCR, while TCRdb's copy carries only in-frame clones and drops some. The data show approximately 63,000 clones, approximately 60% seen once. This specimen consisted of CD8+ T cells sorted from blood, obtained at week 0. These receptors were taken from a human donor with alopecia areata.

This clone was seen once. The chain recombines TRBV28 with TRBJ2-7; D is unclear. CDR3 length: 12 amino acids. V dropped 4 bases and J dropped 0 bases, with 4 bases sitting between them. Germline lookup yields CDR1 MDHEN and CDR2 SYDVKM. In DNA form, the CDR3 reads TGTGCCAGCAGTTACGCCTCCTACGAGCAGTACTTC. Translating it yields CASSYASYEQYF. The full variable domain, completed using reference TRBV28 and TRBJ2-7, is DVKVTQSSRYLVKRTGEKVFLECVQDMDHENMFWYRQDPGLGLRLIYFSYDVKMKEKGDIPEGYSVSREKKERFSLILESASTNQTSMYLCASSYASYEQYFGPGTRLTVT.

The V gene is TRBV7-8, the J gene TRBJ2-2, with a tentative D call TRBD1 (6 bases). The CDR3 is made up of 16 amino acids. V lost 5 bases and J 3 bases, leaving 16 bases between the germline ends. Germline assignment: CDR1 SGHVS and CDR2 FQNEAQ. DNA of the CDR3: TGTGCCAGCAGCCAGACAGGAAGCGCCGACACCGGGGAGCTGTTTTTT. Protein: CASSQTGSADTGELFF.

V usage is TRBV30 and J usage is TRBJ1-5; D call uncertain. The germline CDR1 and CDR2 sequences are GTSNPN and SVGIG (reference sequence). The CDR3 has 13 residues. V lost 2 bases to trimming and J lost 4 bases, with 9 bases between them. CDR3 sequence: CAWSSLKNQPQHF. CDR3 DNA sequence: TGTGCCTGGAGTTCGCTGAAAAATCAGCCCCAGCATTTT.

This chain uses TRBV25-1 with TRBJ2-2; tentative D call: TRBD2 (6 bases). V was shortened by 4 bases and J by 5 bases, with 11 bases between the two germline ends. CDR1 and CDR2 from the germline V gene are MGHDK and SYGVNS. This CDR3 has 14 amino acids. The chain's CDR3 is CASSVTGATGELFF. CDR3 coding DNA: TGTGCCAGCAGTGTTACGGGAGCGACCGGGGAGCTGTTTTTT.

The V and J genes are TRBV11-2 and TRBJ2-5, with D unclear. Germline V lookup: CDR1 SGHAT, CDR2 FQNNGV. V lost 5 bases to trimming and J lost 4 bases, with 14 bases between them. This CDR3 has 14 amino acids. The CDR3 here is CASSPGGIRETQYF. The CDR3 coding sequence is TGTGCCAGCAGCCCTGGTGGCATAAGAGAGACCCAGTACTTC.

V gene TRBV7-2 combines with J gene TRBJ2-5; TRBD1 agrees at 11 bases. The junction had 8 bases not matched to a gene; V was cut back by 5 bases and J by 6 bases. From germline, CDR1 is SGHTA and CDR2 FQGNSA. The CDR3 is 15 amino acids. CDR3 coding DNA: TGTGCCAGCAGCGGGCCGGGACAGGGGGGAAAGACCCAGTACTTC. It is translated as CASSGPGQGGKTQYF.

The V call is TRBV29-1, the J call TRBJ2-7, with 11 bases lining up with TRBD1. This CDR3 region has 13 residues. The germline V gene has CDR1 SQVTM and CDR2 ANQGSEA. Losses at the gene ends were 6 bases for V and 6 bases for J; bases not matched to a gene: 7. CDR3 in DNA: TGCAGCGTCGTCGGACAGGGGGCAAGCGAGCAGTACTTC. Translated, it gives CSVVGQGASEQYF.

The V gene is TRBV25-1, the J gene TRBJ2-5; the D is unclear. The V end was cut by 5 bases, the J end by 1 base, with 11 bases between. The CDR3 covers 14 residues. Germline V gene data show CDR1 as MGHDK and CDR2 as SYGVNS. The CDR3: CASSPWQSQETQYF. CDR3 coding DNA: TGTGCCAGCAGTCCTTGGCAGTCCCAAGAGACCCAGTACTTC.

The chain recombines TRBV6-5 with TRBJ2-7; D possibly uses TRBD1 or TRBD2 (5 bases each). The CDR3 length is 13 residues. Trimming shortened V by 6 bases and J by 0 bases, and 9 bases separated the two germline ends. Looked up from germline, CDR1 is MNHEY and CDR2 is SVGAGI. The CDR3 DNA reads as TGTGCCAGCAGCCTAGGGACCTCCTACGAGCAGTACTTC. Translated, it gives CASSLGTSYEQYF.

The J gene is TRBJ2-3, the V gene TRBV7-9, with D hard to call. CDR3 length equals 18 residues. V gave up 0 bases and J gave up 4 bases, with 20 bases separating them. The germline V gene encodes CDR1 SEHNR and CDR2 FQNEAQ (reference sequence). CDR3 sequence: CASSLALLHLQWSDTQYF. The CDR3 DNA reads as TGTGCCAGCAGCTTAGCCCTGCTGCACCTACAATGGTCAGATACGCAGTATTTT.

The J gene is TRBJ2-3, the V gene TRBV29-1; D is possibly TRBD1 (5 bases). V gave up 4 bases and J gave up 0 bases, with 8 bases separating them. CDR3 size: 13 residues. Germline CDR1 reads SQVTM; CDR2 reads ANQGSEA. The CDR3 loop is CSVGGASTDTQYF. DNA for the CDR3: TGCAGCGTTGGTGGGGCTAGCACAGATACGCAGTATTTT.

The chain combines TRBV2 with TRBJ2-1; 13 positions match TRBD2. V gave up 3 bases and J gave up 4 bases; unmatched junction bases: 0. The germline gives CDR1 SNHLY, CDR2 FYNNEI. This CDR3 comprises 15 residues. The CDR3 DNA is TGTGCCAGCAGTGAGGGACTAGCGGGATACAATGAGCAGTTCTTC. Translating gives CASSEGLAGYNEQFF.